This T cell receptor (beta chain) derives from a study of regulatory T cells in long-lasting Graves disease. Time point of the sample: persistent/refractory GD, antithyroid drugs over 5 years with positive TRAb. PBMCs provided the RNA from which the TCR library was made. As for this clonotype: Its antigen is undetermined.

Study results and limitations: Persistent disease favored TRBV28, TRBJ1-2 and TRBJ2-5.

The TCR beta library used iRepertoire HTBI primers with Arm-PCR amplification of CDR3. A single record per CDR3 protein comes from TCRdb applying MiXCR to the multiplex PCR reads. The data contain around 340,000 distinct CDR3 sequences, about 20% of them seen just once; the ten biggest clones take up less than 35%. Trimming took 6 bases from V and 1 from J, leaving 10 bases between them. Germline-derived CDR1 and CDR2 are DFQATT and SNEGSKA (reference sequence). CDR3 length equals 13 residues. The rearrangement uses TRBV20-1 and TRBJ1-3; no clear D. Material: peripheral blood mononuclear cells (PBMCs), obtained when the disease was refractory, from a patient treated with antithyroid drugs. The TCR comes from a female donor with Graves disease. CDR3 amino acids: CSAYTASGNTIYF. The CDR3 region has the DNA TGCAGTGCCTACACAGCTTCTGGAAACACCATATATTTT.